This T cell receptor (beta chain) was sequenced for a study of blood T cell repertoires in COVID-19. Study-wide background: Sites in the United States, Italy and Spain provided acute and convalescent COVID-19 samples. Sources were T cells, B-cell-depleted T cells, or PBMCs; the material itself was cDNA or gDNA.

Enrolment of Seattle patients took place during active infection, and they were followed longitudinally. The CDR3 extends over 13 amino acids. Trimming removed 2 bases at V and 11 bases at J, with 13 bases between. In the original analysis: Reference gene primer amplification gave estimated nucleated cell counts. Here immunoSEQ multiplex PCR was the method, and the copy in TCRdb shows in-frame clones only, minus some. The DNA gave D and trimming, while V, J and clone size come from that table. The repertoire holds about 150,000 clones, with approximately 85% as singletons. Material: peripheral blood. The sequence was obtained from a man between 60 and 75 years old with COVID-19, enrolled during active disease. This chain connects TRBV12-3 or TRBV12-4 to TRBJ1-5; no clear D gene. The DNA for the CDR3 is TGTGCCAGCAGTTTAAATCCGGTCCCGGCCCAGCATTTT. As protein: CASSLNPVPAQHF.